This TCR beta chain originates from a study of T cell responses to AZD1222 COVID-19 vaccine. Study conclusions and caveats: Nearly half of unique spike-specific TCRs reportedly avoided B.1.351 and B.1.1.7 mutated regions. Baseline seropositivity occurred in only a handful of AZD1222 recipients.

Regarding this clone: Its antigen is as yet unknown.

The data were produced by immunoSEQ multiplex PCR, yet TCRdb's version contains in-frame clones alone and is incomplete. The sample consists of about 120,000 clones, 70% to 90% of them appearing once. The CDR3 is made up of 12 amino acids. The V segment lost 6 bases and the J segment 5 bases; nucleotides outside the gene matches: 3. Looked up from germline, CDR1 is MNHEY and CDR2 is SVGAGI. The sequence derives from an adult in good health. Here the sequenced sample was peripheral blood, taken on day 0 of MenACWY control vaccination. The chain recombines TRBV6-5 with TRBJ2-7; TRBD1 matches 8 bases. CDR3 DNA: TGTGCCAGCAGGCGACAGGGGAACGAGCAGTACTTC. Its translation: CASRRQGNEQYF.